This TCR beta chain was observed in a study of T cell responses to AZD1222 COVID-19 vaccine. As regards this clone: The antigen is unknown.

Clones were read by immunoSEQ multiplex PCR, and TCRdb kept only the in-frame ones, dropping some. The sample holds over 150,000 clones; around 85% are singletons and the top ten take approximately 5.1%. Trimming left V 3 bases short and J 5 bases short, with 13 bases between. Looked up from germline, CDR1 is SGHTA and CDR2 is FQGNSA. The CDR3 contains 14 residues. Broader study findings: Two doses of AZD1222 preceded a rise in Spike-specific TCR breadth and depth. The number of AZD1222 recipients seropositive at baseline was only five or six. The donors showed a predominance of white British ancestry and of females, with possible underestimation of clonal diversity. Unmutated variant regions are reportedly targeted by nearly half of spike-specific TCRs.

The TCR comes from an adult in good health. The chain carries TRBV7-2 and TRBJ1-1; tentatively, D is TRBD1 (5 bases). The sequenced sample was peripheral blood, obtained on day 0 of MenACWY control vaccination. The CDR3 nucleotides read TGTGCCAGCAGCTTGTGGGGGATACGAACTGAAGCTTTCTTT. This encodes CASSLWGIRTEAFF. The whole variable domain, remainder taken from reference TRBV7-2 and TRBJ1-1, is GAGVSQSPSNKVTEKGKDVELRCDPISGHTALYWYRQSLGQGLEFLIYFQGNSAPDKSGLPSDRFSAERTGGSVSTLTIQRTQQEDSAVYLCASSLWGIRTEAFFGQGTRLTVV.